This T cell receptor (beta chain) was retrieved from a study of T cells in Graves' hyperthyroidism and ophthalmopathy. Turning to the study itself: Peripheral blood sampling occurred at initial diagnosis, before any treatment. Study conclusions and caveats: Ophthalmopathy prediction by the model preceded onset by a median roughly 6 months.

Diagnoses were made from clinical symptoms, serum measures (thyroxine and TRAb), thyroid ultrasound and orbital computed tomography. It was approximately 9.4 ml of fresh peripheral blood that supplied the PBMCs. The V and J ends lost 4 bases and 0 bases, in that order; junction bases with no gene match: 10. This CDR3 region has 19 residues. Germline V gene data show CDR1 as SGDLS and CDR2 as YYNGEE. Amplification yielded TCR beta CDR3 regions, with RNA transcripts as the source. First-round RT-PCR of the TCR CDR3 relied on the HTBI primer set. A single record per CDR3 protein comes from TCRdb applying MiXCR to the multiplex PCR reads. The sample records about 300,000 distinct CDR3 sequences, roughly a fifth being singletons. About this clonotype: Its antigen is unidentified.

V and J are TRBV9 and TRBJ2-1; TRBD2 matches at 13 bases. This sequence originates from a man aged 45-65 years with Graves' ophthalmopathy. Sequencing was performed on blood. The CDR3 here is CASSPQLAGGRSSYNEQFF. The CDR3 DNA is TGTGCCAGCAGCCCGCAACTAGCGGGAGGGCGGAGCTCCTACAATGAGCAGTTCTTC.